This T cell receptor beta chain was profiled in a study of blood T cells in healthy people across ages (dated by TCRdb to the mid-2010s). With regard to the full study: In model experiments, roughly one uniquely barcoded TCR beta cDNA molecule per two T cells was captured by template switching. The donors were divided into four age groups: young (average approximately 17 years), middle-aged (roughly 40), aged (approximately 62) and long-lived (roughly 82). To avoid experimental bias, donors of different ages were randomly spread across the sequencing lanes. Using deep sequencing normalized with unique cDNA molecular identifiers, the study measured how TCR beta repertoire diversity changes with age. For two donors (one aged 18 to 30 and one aged 80 or older), the study analyzed two additional independent replicas of 1 million unique cDNA reads from the same blood draw. General study outcomes and caveats: Because the CMV infection status of the donors was unknown, age-related changes in expanded clonotypes may potentially have been confounded. Compared with the aged group, the long-lived group had more naive CD4+ T cells, fewer expanded clones and increased TCR diversity, a pattern suggesting age selection. Observed TCR beta diversity per million T cells fell roughly linearly with age, and a significant reduction was already apparent by age about 36. The percentage of naive T cells measured by flow cytometry correlated strongly with observed TCR beta diversity. Total diversity estimates from one million sequenced T cells were considered lower bounds and underestimates. Since profiling was done on bulk unsorted PBMCs, naive and antigen-experienced compartments could not be conclusively compared.

The roughly 39 donors, aged about 6 to 95 years, were systemically healthy Caucasian individuals from Russia. Each donor gave 8 to 10 milliliters of peripheral blood, drawn into EDTA-treated Vacutainer tubes. Ficoll-Paque density-gradient centrifugation was used to isolate PBMCs, with at least 6.5 million per sample. Trizol reagent was used to extract total RNA from the PBMCs, yielding at least 5.5 micrograms per sample. For every donor, an aliquot of PBMCs went through flow cytometry to measure the percentages of naive CD45RAhigh/CD27high T cells. Counted from cysteine to phenylalanine, this CDR3 has 15 amino acids. Only CDR3 DNA is held: 45 bases, read in frame from base 1. CDR1 and CDR2 (DFQATT, SNEGSKA) derive from the germline V gene (reference sequence). Clipping removes 5 bases from V and 2 bases from J, with 10 as the unmatched junction base count. The receptor library was made with 5' RACE. The instrument given in TCRdb is Illumina HiSeq 2500. A second PCR of 7 to 11 cycles was performed with a sample-barcoded 5' primer and a J-beta primer mix. A unique molecular identifier was introduced onto each TCR beta cDNA molecule by a template-switch 5' adaptor carrying 12 random nucleotides. At least 2.5 million CDR3-containing paired-end reads were obtained from each sample. First-strand cDNA was synthesized from all RNA with the Mint cDNA synthesis kit, primed by a TRBC-specific oligonucleotide. After uracil-DNA glycosylase treatment, a first 18-cycle PCR used universal primers M1SS and BC2_uni_R on all cDNA. The published analysis was carried out like this. For normalization, 1 million high-quality reads, each with a distinct molecular identifier, were randomly selected from each sample. Instead of being binned into consensus sequences, reads that shared molecular identifiers were thrown out. CDR3 identification, clonotype clustering and error correction used MiTCR with a Q25 quality threshold and the strictest error-elimination algorithm. A nonparametric unseen species model using Euler transformation provided a lower-bound estimate of total TCR beta diversity. In-frame beta chains were kept once TCRdb had trimmed the public reads at Q25 with fastp and called clones with MiXCR. Each CDR3 protein gets just one entry, which takes the most common genes and DNA from the rows behind it. The authors' filters were not applied to this entry. The sample has approximately 1.5 million distinct CDR3 sequences on record, approximately 32% of them singletons. The ten top clones hold roughly 10% of the sample.

Details on this clonotype: The clone's antigen remains unknown. Base qualities are not provided; no much larger clone lies one nucleotide away.

The specimen was blood. This clonotype originated in a woman aged 25 to 39 in good health. Recombination joined TRBV20-1 with TRBJ2-7; 9 bases in between match TRBD1. The DNA reads TGCAGTGCTTGCCCCGGGACAGGGCTCCCCTACGAGCAGTACTTC. Its amino acids are CSACPGTGLPYEQYF.